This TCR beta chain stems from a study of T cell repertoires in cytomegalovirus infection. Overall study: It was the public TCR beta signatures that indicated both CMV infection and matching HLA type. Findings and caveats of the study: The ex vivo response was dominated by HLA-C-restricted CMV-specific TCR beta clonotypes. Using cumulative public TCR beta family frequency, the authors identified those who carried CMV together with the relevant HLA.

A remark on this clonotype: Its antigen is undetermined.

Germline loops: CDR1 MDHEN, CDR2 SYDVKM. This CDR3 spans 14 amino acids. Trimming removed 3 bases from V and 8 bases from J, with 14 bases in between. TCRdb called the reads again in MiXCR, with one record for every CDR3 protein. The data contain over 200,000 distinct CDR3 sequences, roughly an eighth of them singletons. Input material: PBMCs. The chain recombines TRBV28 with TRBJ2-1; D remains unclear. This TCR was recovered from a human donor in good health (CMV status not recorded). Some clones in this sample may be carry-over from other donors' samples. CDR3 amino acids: CASSFPTPFDEQFF. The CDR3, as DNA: TGTGCCAGCAGTTTCCCTACTCCATTCGATGAGCAGTTCTTC.